The next 30 T cell receptor beta chains were all read from a single sample in a study of T cell repertoires in cytomegalovirus infection. Using its own MiXCR run on the reads, TCRdb lists one record per CDR3 protein. The repertoire has more than 500,000 distinct CDR3 sequences, 16% of them found once; the top ten carry about 24%. What was sequenced was CD8+ T cells from PBMCs. The receptors shown here come from a human donor in good health (CMV status not recorded). Some clones in this sample may be carry-over from other donors' samples.

This clonotype was seen many times. The chain employs TRBV12-3 or TRBV12-4 and TRBJ1-6, with D unclear. Trimming left V 6 bases short and J 9 bases short, with 18 bases between. CDR3 length equals 15 residues. CDR3 protein: CASRSTRASSSPLHF. As DNA, the CDR3 is TGTGCCAGCAGGTCGACAAGGGCTAGTAGTTCACCCCTCCACTTT.

This clonotype was counted between two and nine times. At one of its ends the junction is not consistent with the germline gene, which may arise from a read error. V usage is TRBV6-5 and J usage is TRBJ1-1; D gene unclear. The CDR3 sequence is 13 residues long. Germline V CDR1 and CDR2: MNHEY, SVGAGI. The CDR3 loop reads CASSYGIADLTVF. Written as DNA, the CDR3 is TGTGCCAGCAGTTACGGGATCGCGGACCTTACGGTCTTT.

In its sample, this clonotype was seen many times. V is TRBV6-2 or TRBV6-3 and J is TRBJ2-7; D is unresolved. The CDR3 loop spans 12 amino acids. Germline CDR1 and CDR2: MNHEY and SVGEGT. CDR3 sequence: CVERGGIYEQYF. The DNA for the CDR3 is TGTGTCGAACGTGGCGGAATCTACGAGCAGTACTTC.

Ten or more counts support this clonotype. The chain employs TRBV7-9 and TRBJ2-1; 7 bases align to TRBD2. The germline V gene encodes CDR1 SEHNR and CDR2 FQNEAQ (reference sequence). The CDR3 spans 15 residues. The V gene end was trimmed by 4 bases and the J gene end by 4 bases; junction bases not matched to a gene: 7. The CDR3 spells CASSSPGLLYNEQFF. The CDR3 bases are TGTGCCAGCAGCTCGCCGGGACTACTTTACAATGAGCAGTTCTTC.

This clonotype showed up just a few times. This chain joins TRBV27 and TRBJ2-1; 10 nucleotides match TRBD2. Germline CDR1 reads MNHEY; CDR2 reads SMNVEV (reference sequence). After removal of 6 bases from V and 6 bases from J, the junction contained 8 bases not matched to a gene. The CDR3 has 15 amino acids. The CDR3 DNA sequence: TGTGCCAGCAGCCGCCTAGCGGGAGCGGGCAATGAGCAGTTCTTC. This translates into CASSRLAGAGNEQFF.

The chain combines TRBV6-5 with TRBJ1-1; D is unclear. This CDR3 region has 13 residues. Trimming removed 2 bases at V and 4 bases at J, with 8 bases between. The germline CDR1 and CDR2 sequences are MNHEY and SVGAGI. In DNA, the CDR3 is TGTGCCAGCAGTTACCGGGGTGCCACTGAAGCTTTCTTT. This sequence encodes CASSYRGATEAFF.

In the case of this clonotype: An end of the junction differs from the germline gene, which may be a read error. The rearrangement links TRBV7-6 to TRBJ2-1; 10 bases align to TRBD2. The germline CDR1 and CDR2 sequences are SGHVS and FNYEAQ. The CDR3 length is 16 residues. Here the CDR3 DNA reads TGTGCAAGCAGCTTAAAGCTAGCGGGAGTGCCAAATGAGCAGTTCTTC. Translated, it gives CASSLKLAGVPNEQFF.

This chain links TRBV30 with TRBJ2-7; D is tentatively TRBD1 or TRBD2 (6 bases each). V dropped 2 bases and J dropped 5 bases, with 19 bases sitting between them. Germline loops: CDR1 GTSNPN, CDR2 SVGIG (reference sequence). This CDR3 comprises 15 residues. The CDR3 DNA reads as TGTGCCTGGAGTTTCGGCGTGAAGGGGGAGGACGAGCAGTACTTC. This encodes CAWSFGVKGEDEQYF.

This clonotype was detected ten times or more. This chain links TRBV27 with TRBJ2-1; TRBD2 aligns across 8 bases. The V gene's germline CDR1 is MNHEY and CDR2 SMNVEV (reference sequence). This CDR3 is 15 amino acids long. Trimming cost V 2 bases and J 6 bases; bases outside gene matches: 6. Written as DNA, the CDR3 is TGTGCCAGCAGTTTAGAAGCGGGAGTTAGCAATGAGCAGTTCTTC. Translated, it gives CASSLEAGVSNEQFF.

This clonotype was observed a handful of times. The rearrangement links TRBV7-9 to TRBJ1-2; weak D call: TRBD1 (5 bases). Germline V lookup: CDR1 SEHNR, CDR2 FQNEAQ (reference sequence). Trimming pared 2 bases from V and 8 bases from J, leaving 12 bases between. CDR3 size: 13 residues. CDR3: CASSLQGSSGYTF. CDR3 nucleotide sequence: TGTGCCAGCAGCTTACAGGGAAGTAGCGGCTACACCTTC.

The sample holds many counts of this clonotype. CDR3 amino acids: CASTQLGHRAAQFF. In DNA, the CDR3 is TGTGCCAGCACCCAACTGGGACATCGGGCGGCGCAGTTCTTC. The V and J genes are TRBV6-1 and TRBJ2-1; tentatively, D is TRBD1 (6 bases). Germline V gives CDR1 MNHNS, CDR2 SASEGT. This CDR3 is built from 14 residues. Between the trimmed V and J ends, which lost 7 bases and 12 bases, there was a span of 22 bases.

This clonotype was detected many times. This chain joins TRBV15 and TRBJ2-5, with TRBD1 as a possible D gene (5 bases). Per germline, CDR1 LNHNV and CDR2 YYDKDF (reference sequence). The CDR3 covers 16 residues. Trimming left V 1 base short and J 2 bases short, with 14 bases between. CDR3 in amino acids: CATSRGDLGLQETQYF. As DNA, the CDR3 is TGTGCCACCAGCAGAGGAGATTTGGGGCTACAAGAGACCCAGTACTTC. Supplemented by reference TRBV15 and TRBJ2-5, the full variable domain reads DAMVIQNPRYQVTQFGKPVTLSCSQTLNHNVMYWYQQKSSQAPKLLFHYYDKDFNNEADTPDNFQSRRPNTSFCFLDIRSPGLGDTAMYLCATSRGDLGLQETQYFGPGTRLLVL.

This clonotype was detected only a few times. CDR3 sequence reads: CSARDLTSGDLAGELFF. CDR3 DNA: TGCAGTGCTAGAGATTTGACTAGCGGGGACCTCGCCGGGGAGCTGTTTTTT. This chain links TRBV20-1 with TRBJ2-2, with TRBD2 identical over 11 bases. CDR1 and CDR2 from the germline V gene are DFQATT and SNEGSKA (reference sequence). CDR3 length equals 17 residues. V gave up 0 bases and J gave up 6 bases; unmatched junction bases: 9.

This clonotype was observed a few times. This chain uses TRBV10-3 with TRBJ1-2; 9 nucleotides align to TRBD1. The V gene's germline CDR1 is ENHRY and CDR2 SYGVKD. This CDR3 has 16 amino acids. V gave up 6 bases and J gave up 3 bases; unmatched junction bases: 11. The CDR3 spells CAIRVVQGARDYGYTF. CDR3 nucleotide sequence: TGTGCCATCAGAGTTGTACAGGGGGCGAGGGACTATGGCTACACCTTC.

This clonotype appeared many times. J is TRBJ1-5 and V is TRBV7-9; 7 bases agree with TRBD1. This CDR3 is built from 15 residues. Germline values: CDR1 SEHNR, CDR2 FQNEAQ (reference sequence). V lost 5 bases and J lost 5; bases outside the gene matches: 9. For the CDR3, the DNA is TGTGCCAGCAGCCCCGGCGACAGGGCGGATCAGCCCCAGCATTTT. As protein: CASSPGDRADQPQHF.

This clonotype was seen repeatedly, ten times or more. The chain uses TRBV12-3 or TRBV12-4 and TRBJ2-1; a weak D match, TRBD1 (6 bases). Trimming removed 4 bases at V and 1 base at J, with 20 bases between. This CDR3 region has 18 residues. CDR3 sequence reads: CASSSNPYRVGSYNEQFF. CDR3 DNA: TGTGCCAGCAGTTCGAACCCCTACAGGGTCGGATCCTACAATGAGCAGTTCTTC.

This clonotype has only a few counts. This chain joins TRBV6-2 or TRBV6-3 and TRBJ2-1, with 9 bases lining up with TRBD2. V shed 6 bases and J 3 bases; nucleotides not matched to a gene: 3. This CDR3 spans 14 amino acids. Per germline, CDR1 MNHEY and CDR2 SVGEGT. This CDR3 is CASRLAGLYNEQFF. CDR3 nucleotide sequence: TGTGCCAGCAGGCTAGCGGGGCTCTACAATGAGCAGTTCTTC.

This clonotype showed up just a few times. The V call is TRBV14, the J call TRBJ1-4; D gene unclear. Trimming removed 3 bases from V and 0 bases from J, with 8 bases in between. Germline CDR1 and CDR2: SGHDN and FVKESK. The CDR3 is made up of 15 amino acids. This chain's CDR3 is CASSHRTTTNEKLFF. CDR3 DNA: TGTGCCAGCAGCCACCGGACGACAACTAATGAAAAACTGTTTTTT.

This clonotype appeared many times. The chain is built from TRBV11-2 and TRBJ2-5, with D possibly TRBD1 on 6 matching bases. This CDR3 contains 17 residues. CDR1 SGHAT and CDR2 FQNNGV come from the germline V gene. The V gene lost 5 bases and the J gene lost 4 bases, with 23 bases spanning the gap. The CDR3 spells CASSNPLTGHPGETQYF. As DNA, the CDR3 is TGTGCCAGCAGCAACCCCTTGACAGGACACCCGGGAGAGACCCAGTACTTC. Full variable domain (missing parts from reference TRBV11-2 and TRBJ2-5): EAGVAQSPRYKIIEKRQSVAFWCNPISGHATLYWYQQILGQGPKLLIQFQNNGVVDDSQLPKDRFSAERLKGVDSTLKIQPAKLEDSAVYLCASSNPLTGHPGETQYFGPGTRLLVL.

A remark on this clonotype: Lacking the conserved final phenylalanine or tryptophan, this CDR3 likely reflects a read error. The CDR3 DNA reads as TGTGCCAGCAGCTTAATTAGCGGGGGCACCAGCTCCTACAATGAGCAGTTCTTA. This gives the protein CASSLISGGTSSYNEQFL. The chain recombines TRBV11-2 with TRBJ2-1; 9 bases map to TRBD2. J lost 0 bases, V lost 2 bases, and 8 bases had no gene match. This CDR3 comprises 18 residues. Per germline, CDR1 SGHAT and CDR2 FQNNGV.

Here the CDR3 DNA reads TGTGCCAGTAAGCTAGCGGGGGGGAACTCCTACAATGAGCAGTTCTTC. As protein: CASKLAGGNSYNEQFF. This chain connects TRBV19 to TRBJ2-1; 12 bases match TRBD2. The germline V gene encodes CDR1 LNHDA and CDR2 SQIVND (reference sequence). The junction had 4 bases not matched to a gene; V was cut back by 7 bases and J by 0 bases. This CDR3 comprises 16 residues.

This clonotype has only a few counts. The gene calls are TRBV29-1 and TRBJ2-3; the D gene could be TRBD1 or TRBD2 (5 bases each). The CDR3 is made up of 14 amino acids. The germline V and J ends were trimmed by 4 bases and 6 bases, with 17 bases remaining between them. Germline CDR1 SQVTM, CDR2 ANQGSEA. The CDR3 nucleotides are TGCAGCGTTGGAAGGGCAGGGCGGGCGGATACGCAGTATTTT. The encoded protein is CSVGRAGRADTQYF.

This clonotype was picked up many times. The chain employs TRBV7-9 and TRBJ2-5; D gene ambiguous. V was trimmed by 3 bases and J by 5 bases, leaving 19 bases between them. The CDR3 contains 16 residues. Germline CDR1 SEHNR, CDR2 FQNEAQ (reference sequence). The CDR3 here is CASSFSKEYSRETQYF. In DNA, the CDR3 is TGTGCCAGCAGCTTCTCGAAGGAGTATTCGCGGGAGACCCAGTACTTC.

This clonotype was detected a few times. The chain is built from TRBV6-5 and TRBJ1-2; D is undetermined. Germline V lookup: CDR1 MNHEY, CDR2 SVGAGI. With 0 bases removed from V and 5 bases from J, the gap between germline ends came to 7 bases. The CDR3 has 13 amino acids. CDR3 coding DNA: TGTGCCAGCAGTTACTCGGTCGGGTATGGCTACACCTTC. Its translation: CASSYSVGYGYTF.

This clonotype was observed a handful of times. CDR3 in amino acids: CASSQGGGEQFF. CDR3 in DNA: TGTGCCAGCAGCCAGGGGGGGGGTGAGCAGTTCTTC. The chain joins TRBV5-8 to TRBJ2-1; D is perhaps TRBD1 or TRBD2 (7 bases each). The CDR3 spans 12 residues. Per the germline V gene, CDR1 is SGHTS and CDR2 is YDEGEE. V shed 4 bases and J shed 9 bases, with 11 bases lying between them.

This clonotype was observed a few times. This chain joins TRBV3-1 and TRBJ2-1; D is undetermined. This CDR3 comprises 13 residues. CDR1 and CDR2 from the germline V gene are LGHDT and YNNKEL (reference sequence). Trimming took 0 bases from V and 10 from J, leaving 10 bases between them. CDR3 DNA: TGTGCCAGCAGCCAAGAACTTGATGGCGAGCAGTTCTTC. It encodes CASSQELDGEQFF.

This clonotype appeared many times. The genes are TRBV7-9 and TRBJ2-7; the D call may be TRBD1 or TRBD2 (5 bases each). Trimming removed 5 bases from V and 3 bases from J, with 17 bases in between. Germline values: CDR1 SEHNR, CDR2 FQNEAQ (reference sequence). The length of the CDR3 is 15 residues. CDR3 region: CASSTGPSGGYEQYF. DNA for the CDR3: TGTGCCAGCAGCACGGGACCATCCGGAGGCTACGAGCAGTACTTC.

The chain is built from TRBV30 and TRBJ2-2; D uncertain. CDR1 GTSNPN and CDR2 SVGIG come from the germline V gene (reference sequence). The ends were cut back, 5 bases at V and 5 bases at J, with 9 bases in the middle. The CDR3 spans 12 residues. The CDR3 reads CAWGDGTGELFF. The CDR3 DNA reads TGTGCCTGGGGAGACGGTACCGGGGAGCTGTTTTTT.

This clonotype showed up many times. V gene TRBV12-3 or TRBV12-4 combines with J gene TRBJ2-6; D ambiguous. V was clipped by 5 bases and J by 0 bases, with 17 bases between them. The CDR3 covers 18 residues. CDR3 in amino acids: CASSPVDQPSSGANVLTF. The CDR3, as DNA: TGTGCCAGCAGTCCTGTAGACCAACCGAGCTCTGGGGCCAACGTCCTGACTTTC.

The J gene is TRBJ1-2, the V gene TRBV5-1; D is ambiguous. V was clipped by 0 bases and J by 5 bases, with 5 bases between them. The CDR3 sequence is 12 residues long. Germline V gene sequence: CDR1 SGHRS, CDR2 YFSETQ. The CDR3 reads CASSLESYGYTF. CDR3 nucleotides: TGCGCCAGCAGCTTGGAGTCATATGGCTACACCTTC.